The rows below give T cell receptor beta chains drawn from one sample of a study of shared clonotypes between healthy human individuals. Produced via immunoSEQ multiplex PCR; TCRdb's table is partial and in-frame only. The sample shows 760,000 or so clones, 96% of them seen only once. Material: naive CD8+ T cells sorted from blood. The receptors were gathered from a man younger than 45 in good health. The CDR3 runs from the conserved cysteine through the conserved F or W. A D gene is named only where the DNA matches it firmly. Some rows mark clone size as missing; the rest say once, few, many or name a class of expanded clone.

. | . | TRBJ2-7 | TRBV19 | CASSIRVTYEQYF | TGTGCCAGTAGTATCAGGGTCACCTACGAGCAGTACTTC
. | . | TRBJ2-7 | TRBV11-1 | CASSPPTSSSYEQYF | TGTGCCAGCAGCCCACCGACGTCGAGCTCCTACGAGCAGTACTTC
. | once | TRBJ2-1 | TRBV19 | CASSTIGVNEQFF | TGTGCCAGTAGTACTATAGGGGTCAATGAGCAGTTCTTC
. | . | TRBJ2-7 | TRBV5-4 | CASSFPGNSYEQYF | TGTGCCAGCAGCTTCCCCGGAAACTCCTACGAGCAGTACTTC
. | . | TRBJ2-1 | TRBV15 | CATSRDPTRLEESYNEQFF | TGTGCCACCAGCAGAGATCCGACAAGGTTGGAGGAATCCTACAATGAGCAGTTCTTC
. | . | TRBJ2-2 | TRBV4-1 | CASSPAGTGELFF | TGCGCCAGCAGCCCAGCAGGAACCGGGGAGCTGTTTTTT
. | . | TRBJ2-7 | TRBV27 | CASGPGVSYEQYF | TGTGCCAGCGGACCGGGGGTTTCCTACGAGCAGTACTTC
. | . | TRBJ2-3 | TRBV2 | CASSEGLSTDTQYF | TGTGCCAGCAGTGAAGGCCTTTCCACAGATACGCAGTATTTT
. | . | TRBJ2-5 | TRBV30 | CAWSLGSSQETQYF | TGTGCCTGGAGTCTGGGCAGCAGCCAAGAGACCCAGTACTTC
. | . | TRBJ2-7 | TRBV11-2 | CASSHRRSYEQYF | TGTGCCAGCAGCCACCGTCGCTCCTACGAGCAGTACTTC
. | . | TRBJ2-5 | TRBV9 | CASSVADSKETQYF | TGTGCCAGCAGCGTAGCCGATAGCAAAGAGACCCAGTACTTC
. | few | TRBJ2-7 | TRBV9 | CASSVEAVPYEQYF | TGTGCCAGCAGCGTAGAAGCGGTCCCCTACGAGCAGTACTTC
. | . | TRBJ1-1 | TRBV25-1 | CASSEYGQNTEAFF | TGTGCCAGCAGTGAATACGGGCAGAACACTGAAGCTTTCTTT
. | . | TRBJ2-7 | TRBV15 | CATSRVGSSYEQYF | TGTGCCACCAGCAGAGTGGGGAGCTCCTACGAGCAGTACTTC
. | . | TRBJ1-2 | TRBV7-9 | CASSSDRSYGYTF | TGTGCCAGCAGCTCCGACAGAAGTTATGGCTACACCTTC
TRBD1 | . | TRBJ1-1 | TRBV6-5 | CASSRDRELFTEAFF | TGTGCCAGCAGTAGGGACAGGGAACTATTCACTGAAGCTTTCTTT
. | . | TRBJ1-2 | TRBV29-1 | CSVVIEYGYTF | TGCAGCGTTGTGATCGAGTATGGCTACACCTTC
TRBD1 | . | TRBJ1-5 | TRBV7-2 | CASSDRGGQPQHF | TGTGCCAGCAGCGACAGGGGAGGCCAGCCCCAGCATTTT
. | . | TRBJ2-7 | TRBV2 | CASSTPGSYEQYF | TGTGCCAGCAGTACCCCCGGGTCCTACGAGCAGTACTTC
. | once | TRBJ1-2 | TRBV11-2 | CASRGQDGRPPNYGYTF | TGTGCCAGCAGAGGCCAAGACGGACGGCCTCCTAACTATGGCTACACCTTC
TRBD2 | once | TRBJ2-1 | TRBV7-8 | CASSHRTRNNEQFF | TGTGCCAGCAGCCATCGGACTAGGAACAATGAGCAGTTCTTC
TRBD1 | . | TRBJ2-7 | TRBV2 | CASRRTGDYEQYF | TGTGCCAGCAGAAGGACAGGGGACTACGAGCAGTACTTC
. | . | TRBJ2-7 | TRBV2 | CASLGPAYEQYF | TGTGCCAGCTTAGGGCCTGCCTACGAGCAGTACTTC
TRBD2 | . | TRBJ2-3 | TRBV27 | CASSLGLAGPTDTQYF | TGTGCCAGCAGTTTAGGGCTAGCGGGGCCAACAGATACGCAGTATTTT
TRBD2 | . | TRBJ2-7 | TRBV28 | CASSFWTSGAYEQYF | TGTGCCAGCAGTTTCTGGACTAGCGGGGCCTACGAGCAGTACTTC
. | . | TRBJ1-1 | TRBV4-1 | CASSQGKGGVGMNTEAFF | TGCGCCAGCAGCCAAGGGAAGGGAGGAGTTGGGATGAACACTGAAGCTTTCTTT
. | . | TRBJ2-3 | TRBV5-6 | CASSLEVSWGTDTQYF | TGTGCCAGCAGCTTGGAGGTTAGCTGGGGCACAGATACGCAGTATTTT
. | . | TRBJ2-2 | TRBV15 | CATSRNRVGELFF | TGTGCCACCAGCAGGAACAGGGTCGGGGAGCTGTTTTTT
TRBD1 | . | TRBJ1-4 | TRBV5-4 | CASSFRGQSNEKLFF | TGTGCCAGCAGCTTCCGGGGACAGAGCAATGAAAAACTGTTTTTT
. | . | TRBJ1-5 | TRBV5-5 | CASSRTANDNQPQHF | TGTGCCAGCAGCCGGACAGCGAACGACAATCAGCCCCAGCATTTT
TRBD2 | . | TRBJ2-1 | TRBV10-2 | CASSEQGAGGRGGQFF | TGCGCCAGCAGTGAGCAGGGAGCGGGAGGGCGTGGGGGCCAGTTCTTC
. | . | TRBJ2-7 | TRBV5-1 | CASSENYEQYF | TGCGCCAGCAGCGAAAACTACGAGCAGTACTTC
. | . | TRBJ2-7 | TRBV5-4 | CASSLGSNSYEQYF | TGTGCCAGCAGCTTGGGGTCCAACTCCTACGAGCAGTACTTC
. | . | TRBJ2-1 | TRBV6-5 | CATHSVWNEQFF | TGTGCCACCCACTCCGTCTGGAATGAGCAGTTCTTC
TRBD1 | . | TRBJ2-3 | TRBV11-1 | CASSSWTGITDTQYF | TGTGCCAGCAGCTCTTGGACAGGGATCACAGATACGCAGTATTTT
TRBD1 | . | TRBJ2-4 | TRBV19 | CASAPGQGKNIQYF | TGTGCCAGTGCGCCGGGACAGGGGAAAAACATTCAGTACTTC
. | . | TRBJ2-1 | TRBV27 | CASSIGMNEQFF | TGTGCCAGCAGTATAGGGATGAATGAGCAGTTCTTC
. | . | TRBJ2-3 | TRBV4-1 | CASSQNPGPGTDTQYF | TGCGCCAGCAGCCAAAACCCCGGCCCTGGAACAGATACGCAGTATTTT
. | . | TRBJ2-2 | TRBV6-5 | CASSPEGHGELFF | TGTGCCAGCAGCCCAGAAGGTCACGGGGAGCTGTTTTTT
. | . | TRBJ2-7 | TRBV7-9 | CASSLGTASYEQYF | TGTGCCAGCAGCTTAGGGACAGCCTCCTACGAGCAGTACTTC
TRBD2 | . | TRBJ2-1 | TRBV9 | CASSSPSGTSSYNEQFF | TGTGCCAGCAGCTCCCCGTCCGGGACTAGCTCCTACAATGAGCAGTTCTTC
TRBD1 | . | TRBJ2-7 | TRBV6-1 | CASIPGRQGRYEQYF | TGTGCCAGCATCCCCGGCCGACAGGGCCGCTACGAGCAGTACTTC